The 27 T cell receptor beta chains below all came from one sample that was sequenced in a study of PD-1 blockade in classical Hodgkin lymphoma. Noted time point: cycle 4 day 1 (C4D1), after less than seven weeks of nivolumab. There was relapse after autologous stem cell transplantation in every patient, and there was variation in brentuximab vedotin exposure. Measured with immunoSEQ multiplex PCR; TCRdb has only the in-frame clones, and not every one. Here the sample spans just under 40,000 clones, around 80% being singletons. Specimen: peripheral blood mononuclear cells (PBMCs), collected before the fourth cycle of nivolumab. The receptors originated from a human donor with classical Hodgkin lymphoma.

The J gene is TRBJ2-5, the V gene TRBV7-2, with a weak D call TRBD1 (6 bases). The V and J ends lost 3 bases and 5 bases respectively, with 16 bases between them. The CDR3 sequence is 15 residues long. Looked up from germline, CDR1 is SGHTA and CDR2 is FQGNSA. The CDR3 protein is CASSLTGRKRETQYF. CDR3 DNA sequence: TGTGCCAGCAGCTTGACAGGAAGGAAGAGGGAGACCCAGTACTTC. Looking up the rest from reference TRBV7-2 and TRBJ2-5 gives the full variable domain: GAGVSQSPSNKVTEKGKDVELRCDPISGHTALYWYRQSLGQGLEFLIYFQGNSAPDKSGLPSDRFSAERTGGSVSTLTIQRTQQEDSAVYLCASSLTGRKRETQYFGPGTRLLVL.

This clone has just one count. This chain links TRBV6-4 with TRBJ1-1; TRBD1 matches 8 bases. The germline V gene has CDR1 MRHNA and CDR2 SNTAGT. J was trimmed by 5 bases and V by 0 bases; bases with no gene match: 2. The CDR3 loop spans 14 amino acids. The CDR3 bases are TGTGCCAGCAGTGACTCCGACAGGGGAACTGAAGCTTTCTTT. It yields the protein CASSDSDRGTEAFF.

This clone occurred a few times. This chain connects TRBV5-1 to TRBJ1-1; a weak D match, TRBD1 (5 bases). In germline, CDR1 is SGHRS, CDR2 YFSETQ. CDR3 size: 14 residues. Trimming removed 0 bases at V and 1 base at J, with 7 bases between. CDR3: CASSLGGANTEAFF. CDR3 DNA sequence: TGCGCCAGCAGCTTGGGAGGGGCGAACACTGAAGCTTTCTTT. The full variable domain, completed using reference TRBV5-1 and TRBJ1-1, is KAGVTQTPRYLIKTRGQQVTLSCSPISGHRSVSWYQQTPGQGLQFLFEYFSETQRNKGNFPGRFSGRQFSNSRSEMNVSTLELGDSALYLCASSLGGANTEAFFGQGTRLTVV.

The chain recombines TRBV25-1 with TRBJ1-4; no reliable D call. Trimming left V 3 bases short and J 7 bases short, with 18 bases between. There are 16 residues in the CDR3. Germline CDR1 MGHDK, CDR2 SYGVNS. The CDR3 nucleotides are TGTGCCAGCAGTGACCGCGGGCATTTTGTTATTGAAAAACTGTTTTTT. Residues: CASSDRGHFVIEKLFF.

The count of this clone is one. The V call is TRBV4-2, the J call TRBJ2-1; D not resolved. V dropped 1 base and J dropped 2 bases, with 18 bases sitting between them. The CDR3 totals 18 residues. Germline V gives CDR1 LGHNA, CDR2 YNFKEQ. CDR3 protein: CASSQATIAASAYNEQFF. The DNA for the CDR3 is TGTGCCAGCAGCCAAGCGACGATCGCAGCTTCGGCCTACAATGAGCAGTTCTTC.

The chain combines TRBV4-2 with TRBJ1-4, with unresolved D. Per the germline V gene, CDR1 is LGHNA and CDR2 is YNFKEQ. V dropped 5 bases and J dropped 6 bases, with 7 bases sitting between them. This CDR3 region has 12 residues. The CDR3 nucleotides are TGTGCCAGCAGCAATCGGGATGAAAAACTGTTTTTT. Translating it yields CASSNRDEKLFF.

The CDR3, as DNA: TGTGCCAGTAGTTTTGGGACAGGGGACGAGCAGTACTTC. Translation gives CASSFGTGDEQYF. V usage is TRBV19 and J usage is TRBJ2-7; 10 bases are shared with TRBD1. Germline loops: CDR1 LNHDA, CDR2 SQIVND (reference sequence). With 5 bases clipped from V and 5 bases from J, the junction kept 3 bases outside the gene matches. CDR3 length: 13 residues. The full variable domain, rest sourced from reference TRBV19 and TRBJ2-7, is DGGITQSPKYLFRKEGQNVTLSCEQNLNHDAMYWYRQDPGQGLRLIYYSQIVNDFQKGDIAEGYSVSREKKESFPLTVTSAQKNPTAFYLCASSFGTGDEQYFGPGTRLTVT.

This chain links TRBV9 with TRBJ2-1; D is uncertain. The germline V and J ends were trimmed by 0 bases and 1 base, with 2 bases remaining between them. The CDR3 has 13 residues. The germline CDR1 and CDR2 sequences are SGDLS and YYNGEE. Written as DNA, the CDR3 is TGTGCCAGCAGCGTAGGGTCCTACAATGAGCAGTTCTTC. It translates to CASSVGSYNEQFF.

V is TRBV11-2 and J is TRBJ2-1, with TRBD2 matching over 11 bases. J was trimmed by 2 bases and V by 5 bases; bases with no gene match: 11. The CDR3 has 18 amino acids. Germline-derived CDR1 and CDR2 are SGHAT and FQNNGV. CDR3 residues: CASSPGSGGAGTYNEQFF. The CDR3, as DNA: TGTGCCAGCAGCCCGGGTAGCGGGGGGGCCGGCACCTACAATGAGCAGTTCTTC.

This chain connects TRBV7-9 to TRBJ2-5; D remains ambiguous. Trimming shortened V by 3 bases and J by 2 bases, and 7 bases separated the two germline ends. CDR3 length equals 13 residues. Looked up from germline, CDR1 is SEHNR and CDR2 is FQNEAQ (reference sequence). Here the CDR3 reads CASSLELQETQYF. CDR3 DNA: TGTGCCAGCAGCTTGGAACTTCAAGAGACCCAGTACTTC.

The CDR3 sequence: CASSLGYNSPLHF. In DNA form, the CDR3 reads TGTGCCAGCAGCTTGGGGTATAATTCACCCCTCCACTTT. The chain has TRBV7-3 and TRBJ1-6; D not resolved. In germline, CDR1 is SGHTA, CDR2 FQGTGA. The CDR3 runs 13 residues. V dropped 3 bases and J dropped 4 bases, with 4 bases sitting between them.

The chain employs TRBV6-1 and TRBJ2-2, with 8 bases identical to TRBD1. The ends lost 3 bases at V and 6 bases at J; junction bases unmatched: 6. The length of the CDR3 is 15 residues. Germline CDR1 is MNHNS and CDR2 is SASEGT. CDR3 nucleotide sequence: TGTGCCAGCAGTGACGTGACAGGGGCTGCCGGGGAGCTGTTTTTT. Its translation is CASSDVTGAAGELFF.

This chain connects TRBV5-4 to TRBJ1-2; D possibly corresponds to TRBD1 (5 bases). The CDR3 has 13 residues. The germline V and J ends were trimmed by 2 bases and 3 bases, with 8 bases remaining between them. Looked up from germline, CDR1 is SGHNT and CDR2 is YYREEE (reference sequence). CDR3 coding DNA: TGTGCCAGCAGCTTCGGGACGGACTATGGCTACACCTTC. Amino acids: CASSFGTDYGYTF.

V and J are TRBV10-1 and TRBJ2-1, with 7 bases that match TRBD2. Trimming at V came to 0 bases and at J to 0 bases, leaving 2 bases not matched to a gene. Germline CDR1 and CDR2: WNHNN and SYGVQD (reference sequence). The CDR3 sequence is 16 residues long. CDR3 nucleotides: TGCGCCAGCAGTGAGTCGGGGGGGAGCTCCTACAATGAGCAGTTCTTC. As protein: CASSESGGSSYNEQFF.

The chain combines TRBV4-1 with TRBJ2-7, with D perhaps TRBD2 (5 bases). The V end was cut by 5 bases, the J end by 2 bases, with 16 bases between. This CDR3 comprises 15 residues. Germline V CDR1 and CDR2: MGHRA, YSYEKL. CDR3 sequence (DNA): TGCGCCAGCAGCGGGAGAGGTGGAGATACCTACGAGCAGTACTTC. Translated: CASSGRGGDTYEQYF.

The V and J genes are TRBV15 and TRBJ2-1; no clear D. CDR3 length: 12 amino acids. Trimming took 1 base from V and 13 from J, leaving 11 bases between them. The germline gives CDR1 LNHNV, CDR2 YYDKDF (reference sequence). The CDR3 loop reads CATSRGAGRQFF. In DNA, the CDR3 is TGTGCCACCAGCAGAGGGGCTGGTCGTCAGTTCTTC.

The chain employs TRBV27 and TRBJ2-7; TRBD2 matches at 7 bases. The germline gives CDR1 MNHEY, CDR2 SMNVEV (reference sequence). The trim removed 7 bases at V and 6 bases at J, leaving 18 bases unmatched. The length of the CDR3 is 16 residues. This CDR3 reads CASKTSPREVIREQYF. As DNA, the CDR3 is TGTGCCAGCAAAACCAGCCCACGGGAGGTAATACGCGAGCAGTACTTC.

V usage is TRBV7-3 and J usage is TRBJ2-2; 7 bases map to TRBD2. The CDR3 contains 16 residues. The germline CDR1 and CDR2 sequences are SGHTA and FQGTGA. Losses at the gene ends were 1 base for V and 4 bases for J; bases not matched to a gene: 6. The chain's CDR3 is CASSLNPAGTTGELFF. The CDR3 bases are TGTGCCAGCAGCTTAAACCCAGCGGGGACCACCGGGGAGCTGTTTTTT.

This clone has only a few counts. V is TRBV2 and J is TRBJ1-1; weak D call: TRBD1 (5 bases). Germline V gene lookup returns CDR1 SNHLY and CDR2 FYNNEI. There are 14 residues in the CDR3. The germline V and J ends were trimmed by 0 bases and 7 bases, with 12 bases remaining between them. The CDR3 nucleotides read TGTGCCAGCAGTGAAGCGAAGGGGCCAGTTGAAGCTTTCTTT. Translating it yields CASSEAKGPVEAFF.

This clone was detected a few times. V and J are TRBV19 and TRBJ1-1, with 9 bases matching TRBD1. The CDR3 spans 16 residues. The germline CDR1 and CDR2 sequences are LNHDA and SQIVND (reference sequence). Trimming took 4 bases from V and 3 from J; bases not matched to a gene: 9. CDR3 protein: CASSTAGTGLDTEAFF. The DNA of the CDR3 is TGTGCCAGTAGTACTGCCGGGACAGGGCTTGACACTGAAGCTTTCTTT.

This clone was recorded a few times. The chain recombines TRBV5-1 with TRBJ2-5; no reliable D call. V was shortened by 3 bases and J by 1 base, with 7 bases between the two germline ends. Germline V gene data show CDR1 as SGHRS and CDR2 as YFSETQ. The CDR3 covers 13 residues. The CDR3 DNA follows: TGCGCCAGCAGCTCCTGGAGCCAAGAGACCCAGTACTTC. The encoded protein is CASSSWSQETQYF. Using reference TRBV5-1 and TRBJ2-5 for the parts outside the CDR3, the full variable domain is KAGVTQTPRYLIKTRGQQVTLSCSPISGHRSVSWYQQTPGQGLQFLFEYFSETQRNKGNFPGRFSGRQFSNSRSEMNVSTLELGDSALYLCASSSWSQETQYFGPGTRLLVL.

The chain couples TRBV9 to TRBJ1-6, with D perhaps TRBD1 (6 bases). The V end lost 3 bases, the J end lost 7 bases, and 11 bases lay between the germline ends. The germline V gene encodes CDR1 SGDLS and CDR2 YYNGEE. This CDR3 spans 14 amino acids. Here the CDR3 DNA reads TGTGCCAGCAGCGCGGACAGCGGAAATTCACCCCTCCACTTT. Encoded protein: CASSADSGNSPLHF.

The genes are TRBV11-2 and TRBJ2-1; 7 bases fit TRBD2. V gave up 1 base and J gave up 1 base; unmatched junction bases: 1. The CDR3 sequence is 15 residues long. Germline V CDR1 and CDR2: SGHAT, FQNNGV. CDR3 in amino acids: CASSLGGGSYNEQFF. CDR3 DNA: TGTGCCAGCAGCTTAGGGGGGGGTTCCTACAATGAGCAGTTCTTC.

The rearrangement uses TRBV28 and TRBJ2-7, with D hard to call. This CDR3 has 13 residues. Germline V gives CDR1 MDHEN, CDR2 SYDVKM. V was pared by 5 bases and J by 3 bases, with 11 bases between. CDR3 DNA: TGTGCCAGCAGTGCCTTGGACGGCTACGAGCAGTACTTC. The encoded protein is CASSALDGYEQYF.

The J gene is TRBJ1-6, the V gene TRBV14; D gene uncertain. Germline V gene data show CDR1 as SGHDN and CDR2 as FVKESK. CDR3 length equals 16 residues. The V end was cut by 0 bases, the J end by 4 bases, with 10 bases between. The CDR3 reads CASSQENKHYNSPLHF. In DNA, the CDR3 is TGTGCCAGCAGCCAAGAAAACAAGCATTATAATTCACCCCTCCACTTT.

In its sample, this clone was seen once. The chain has TRBV29-1 and TRBJ2-1; D uncertain. Deletions cut 7 bases from V and 6 bases from J, with 10 bases between. The CDR3 is made up of 11 amino acids. CDR1 SQVTM and CDR2 ANQGSEA come from the germline V gene. CDR3 in amino acids: CSGRVSNEQFF. CDR3 sequence (DNA): TGCAGCGGCCGAGTATCCAATGAGCAGTTCTTC.

V is TRBV6-1 and J is TRBJ1-5, with 7 bases aligning to TRBD1. From germline, CDR1 is MNHNS and CDR2 SASEGT. The CDR3 spans 13 residues. With 7 bases clipped from V and 5 bases from J, the junction kept 5 bases outside the gene matches. DNA of the CDR3: TGTGCCAGCATGGCAGGGGGTTATCAGCCCCAGCATTTT. Translating it yields CASMAGGYQPQHF.